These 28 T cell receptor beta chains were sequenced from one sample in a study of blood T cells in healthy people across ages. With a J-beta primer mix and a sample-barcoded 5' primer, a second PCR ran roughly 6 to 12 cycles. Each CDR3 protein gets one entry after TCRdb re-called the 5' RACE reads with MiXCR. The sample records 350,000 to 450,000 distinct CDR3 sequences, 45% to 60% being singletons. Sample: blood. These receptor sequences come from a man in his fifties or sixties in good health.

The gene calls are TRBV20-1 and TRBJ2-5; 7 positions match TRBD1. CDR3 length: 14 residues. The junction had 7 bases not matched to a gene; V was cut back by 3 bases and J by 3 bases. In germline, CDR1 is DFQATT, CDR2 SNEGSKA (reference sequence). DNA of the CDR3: TGCAGTGCTAGTTTGCGACAGGGCAAAGAGACCCAGTACTTC. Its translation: CSASLRQGKETQYF.

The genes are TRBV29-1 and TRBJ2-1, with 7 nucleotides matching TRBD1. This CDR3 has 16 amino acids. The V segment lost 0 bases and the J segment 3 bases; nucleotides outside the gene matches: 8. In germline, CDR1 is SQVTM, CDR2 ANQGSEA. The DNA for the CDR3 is TGCAGCGTTGAAGATCCGAGGACAGGCTACTACAATGAGCAGTTCTTC. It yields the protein CSVEDPRTGYYNEQFF.

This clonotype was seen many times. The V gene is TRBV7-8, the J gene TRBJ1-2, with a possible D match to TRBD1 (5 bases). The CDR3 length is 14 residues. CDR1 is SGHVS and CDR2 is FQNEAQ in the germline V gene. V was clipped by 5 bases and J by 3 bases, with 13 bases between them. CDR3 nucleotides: TGTGCCAGCAGCCCTGGGACCGAGCACTATGGCTACACCTTC. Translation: CASSPGTEHYGYTF.

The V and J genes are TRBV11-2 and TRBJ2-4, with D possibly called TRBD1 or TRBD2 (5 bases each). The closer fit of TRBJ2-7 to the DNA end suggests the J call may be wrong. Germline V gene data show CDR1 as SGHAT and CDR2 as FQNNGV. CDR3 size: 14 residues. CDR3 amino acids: CASSLAWGKYEQYF. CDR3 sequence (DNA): TGTGCCAGCAGCTTAGCTTGGGGGAAGTACGAGCAGTACTTC.

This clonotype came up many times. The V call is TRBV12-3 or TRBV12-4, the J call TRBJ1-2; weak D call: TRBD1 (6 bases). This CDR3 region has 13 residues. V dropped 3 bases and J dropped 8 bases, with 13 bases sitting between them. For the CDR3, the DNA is TGTGCCAGCAGTTTCTCGGACAGTTCGGGCTACACCTTC. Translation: CASSFSDSSGYTF.

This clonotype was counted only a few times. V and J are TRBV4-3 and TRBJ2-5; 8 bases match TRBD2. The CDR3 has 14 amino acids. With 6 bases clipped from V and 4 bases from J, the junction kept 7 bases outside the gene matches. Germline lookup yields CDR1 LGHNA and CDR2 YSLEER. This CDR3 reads CASSIAGRLETQYF. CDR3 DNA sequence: TGCGCCAGCAGTATAGCGGGAAGGTTAGAGACCCAGTACTTC.

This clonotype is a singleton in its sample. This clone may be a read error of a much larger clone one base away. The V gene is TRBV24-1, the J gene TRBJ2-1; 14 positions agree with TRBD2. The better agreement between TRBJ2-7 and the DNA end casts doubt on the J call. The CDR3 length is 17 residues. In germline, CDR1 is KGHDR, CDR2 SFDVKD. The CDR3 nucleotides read TGTGCCACCAGTGGCGGGGGGACTAGCGGGAGAGACAATGAGCAGTACTTC. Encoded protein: CATSGGGTSGRDNEQYF.

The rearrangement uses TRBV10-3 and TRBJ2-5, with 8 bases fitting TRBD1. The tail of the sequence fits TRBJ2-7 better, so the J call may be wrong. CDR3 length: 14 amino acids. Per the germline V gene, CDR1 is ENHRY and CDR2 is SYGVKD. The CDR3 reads CAISRQGMGDEQYF. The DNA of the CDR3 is TGTGCCATCAGTAGACAGGGGATGGGCGACGAGCAGTACTTC.

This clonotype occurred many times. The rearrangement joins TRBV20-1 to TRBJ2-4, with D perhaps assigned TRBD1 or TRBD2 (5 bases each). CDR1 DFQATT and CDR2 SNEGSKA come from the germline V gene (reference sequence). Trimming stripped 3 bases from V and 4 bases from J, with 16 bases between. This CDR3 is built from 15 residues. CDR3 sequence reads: CSASSEPGRKNIQYF. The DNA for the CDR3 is TGCAGTGCTAGCTCAGAACCGGGACGGAAAAACATTCAGTACTTC.

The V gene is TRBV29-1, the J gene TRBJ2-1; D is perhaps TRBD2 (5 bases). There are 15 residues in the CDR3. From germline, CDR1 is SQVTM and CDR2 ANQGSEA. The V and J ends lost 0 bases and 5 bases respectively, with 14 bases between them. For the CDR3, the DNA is TGCAGCGTTGAAGACCCCTGGAGGCGGCACAATGAGCAGTTCTTC. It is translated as CSVEDPWRRHNEQFF.

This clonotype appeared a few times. CDR3 loop: CSASTPDAGAGEQYF. In DNA form, the CDR3 reads TGCAGTGCTAGTACTCCCGATGCAGGGGCGGGCGAGCAGTACTTC. The gene calls are TRBV20-1 and TRBJ2-7; possible D gene TRBD1, 6 bases. The CDR3 is 15 residues long. CDR1 is DFQATT, CDR2 SNEGSKA, per germline (reference sequence). Trimming took off 3 bases at V and 6 bases at J, with 21 bases between the two ends.

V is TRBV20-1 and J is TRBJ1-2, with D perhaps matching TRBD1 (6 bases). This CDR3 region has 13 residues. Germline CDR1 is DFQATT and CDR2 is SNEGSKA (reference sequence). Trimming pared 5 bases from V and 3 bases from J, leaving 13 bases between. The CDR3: CSAFRGFDYGYTF. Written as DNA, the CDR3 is TGCAGTGCTTTCAGGGGTTTCGACTATGGCTACACCTTC.

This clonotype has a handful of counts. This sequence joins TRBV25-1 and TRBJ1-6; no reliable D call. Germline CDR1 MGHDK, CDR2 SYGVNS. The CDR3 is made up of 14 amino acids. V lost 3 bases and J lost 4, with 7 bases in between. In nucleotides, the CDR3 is TGTGCCAGCAGTGATGACGCTTATAATTCACCCCTCCACTTT. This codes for CASSDDAYNSPLHF.

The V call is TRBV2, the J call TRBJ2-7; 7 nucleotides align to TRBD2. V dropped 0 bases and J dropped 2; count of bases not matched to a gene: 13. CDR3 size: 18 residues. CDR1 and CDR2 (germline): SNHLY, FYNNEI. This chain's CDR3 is CASSEATLAGATPYEQYF. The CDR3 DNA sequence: TGTGCCAGCAGTGAAGCGACCCTGGCGGGAGCAACCCCCTACGAGCAGTACTTC.

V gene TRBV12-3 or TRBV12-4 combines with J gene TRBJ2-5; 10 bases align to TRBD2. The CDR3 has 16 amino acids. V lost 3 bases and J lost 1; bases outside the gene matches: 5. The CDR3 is CASSFGVAGGQETQYF. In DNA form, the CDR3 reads TGTGCCAGCAGTTTTGGGGTAGCGGGAGGCCAAGAGACCCAGTACTTC.

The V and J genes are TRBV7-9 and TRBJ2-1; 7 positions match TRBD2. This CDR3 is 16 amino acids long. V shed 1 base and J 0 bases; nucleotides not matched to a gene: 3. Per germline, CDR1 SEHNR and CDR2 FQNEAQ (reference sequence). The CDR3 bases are TGTGCCAGCAGCTTAGGGGGCGGGGGCTCCTACAATGAGCAGTTCTTC. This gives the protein CASSLGGGGSYNEQFF.

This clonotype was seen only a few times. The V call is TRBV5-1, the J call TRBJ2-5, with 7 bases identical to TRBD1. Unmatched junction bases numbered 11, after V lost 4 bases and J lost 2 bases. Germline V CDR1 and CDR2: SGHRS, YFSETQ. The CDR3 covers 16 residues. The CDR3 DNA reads TGCGCCAGCAGCAGTACAGGGGCCCCGAGGCAAGAGACCCAGTACTTC. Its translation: CASSSTGAPRQETQYF.

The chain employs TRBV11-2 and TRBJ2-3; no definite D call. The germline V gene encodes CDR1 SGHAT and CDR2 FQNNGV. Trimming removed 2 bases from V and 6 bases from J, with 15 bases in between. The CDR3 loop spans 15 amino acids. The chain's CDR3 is CASSLKGGHRDTQYF. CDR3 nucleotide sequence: TGTGCCAGCAGCTTAAAGGGCGGCCACCGGGATACGCAGTATTTT.

For the CDR3, the DNA is TGTGCCAGCAGCTTAGCGGCCGTTCAGGGGAATGGAGAGACCCAGTACTTC. Its protein product is CASSLAAVQGNGETQYF. The chain joins TRBV7-6 to TRBJ2-7; TRBD1 might be the D (6 bases). The J call may not be correct, given that the DNA end is closer to TRBJ2-5. CDR1 is SGHVS and CDR2 is FNYEAQ in the germline V gene. CDR3 size: 17 residues.

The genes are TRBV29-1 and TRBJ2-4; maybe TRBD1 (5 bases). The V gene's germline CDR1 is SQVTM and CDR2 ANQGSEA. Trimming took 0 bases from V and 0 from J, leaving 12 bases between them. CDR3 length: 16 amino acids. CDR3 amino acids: CSVEDRGRIAKNIQYF. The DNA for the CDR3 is TGCAGCGTTGAAGATAGGGGTCGGATAGCCAAAAACATTCAGTACTTC.

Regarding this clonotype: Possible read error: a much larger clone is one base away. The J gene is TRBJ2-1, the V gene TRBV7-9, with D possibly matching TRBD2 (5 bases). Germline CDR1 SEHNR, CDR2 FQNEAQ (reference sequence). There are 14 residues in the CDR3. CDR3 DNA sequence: TGTGCCAGCAGCACAGCGGACTCCTACGATGAGCAGTTCTTC. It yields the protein CASSTADSYDEQFF.

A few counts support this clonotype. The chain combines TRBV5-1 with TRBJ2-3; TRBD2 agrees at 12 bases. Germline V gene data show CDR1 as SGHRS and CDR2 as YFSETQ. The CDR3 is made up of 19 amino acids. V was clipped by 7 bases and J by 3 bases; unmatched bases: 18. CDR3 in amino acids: CASVLASGGANSETDTQYF. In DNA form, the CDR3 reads TGCGCCAGCGTCTTGGCTAGCGGGGGGGCCAATAGTGAGACAGATACGCAGTATTTT.

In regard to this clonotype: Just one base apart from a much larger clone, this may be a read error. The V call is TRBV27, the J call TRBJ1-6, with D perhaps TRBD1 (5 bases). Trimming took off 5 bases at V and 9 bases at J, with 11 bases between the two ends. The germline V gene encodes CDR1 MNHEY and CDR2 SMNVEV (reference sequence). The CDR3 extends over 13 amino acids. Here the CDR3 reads CASSPTGGSPLHF. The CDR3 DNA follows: TGTGCCAGCAGTCCCACGGGGGGTTCACCCCTCCACTTT.

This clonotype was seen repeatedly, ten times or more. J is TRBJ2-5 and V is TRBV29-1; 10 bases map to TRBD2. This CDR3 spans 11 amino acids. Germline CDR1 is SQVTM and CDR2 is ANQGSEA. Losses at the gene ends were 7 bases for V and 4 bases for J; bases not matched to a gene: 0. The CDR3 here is CSGTSGETQYF. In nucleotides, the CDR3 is TGCAGCGGGACTAGCGGAGAGACCCAGTACTTC.

The CDR3 sequence is CAISAGADTQYF. The CDR3 DNA reads as TGTGCCATCAGTGCAGGGGCAGATACGCAGTATTTT. The chain is built from TRBV10-3 and TRBJ2-3; TRBD1 is a possible D gene (6 bases). Trimming pared 4 bases from V and 4 bases from J, leaving 6 bases between. The CDR3 length is 12 residues. CDR1 is ENHRY, CDR2 SYGVKD, per germline.

CDR3 sequence: CASSLMDRGDEKLFF. CDR3 DNA sequence: TGTGCCAGCAGTTTGATGGACAGGGGCGACGAAAAACTGTTTTTT. The chain combines TRBV28 with TRBJ1-4; 9 bases agree with TRBD1. V trimming: 3 bases; J trimming: 8 bases; junction bases outside the gene matches: 7. This CDR3 contains 15 residues. CDR1 MDHEN and CDR2 SYDVKM come from the germline V gene.

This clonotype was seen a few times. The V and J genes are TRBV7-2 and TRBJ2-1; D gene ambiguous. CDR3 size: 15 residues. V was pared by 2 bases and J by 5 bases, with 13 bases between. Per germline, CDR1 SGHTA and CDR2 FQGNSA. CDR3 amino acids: CASSLSSRPNNEQFF. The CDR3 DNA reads TGTGCCAGCAGCTTATCGAGTCGACCTAACAATGAGCAGTTCTTC.

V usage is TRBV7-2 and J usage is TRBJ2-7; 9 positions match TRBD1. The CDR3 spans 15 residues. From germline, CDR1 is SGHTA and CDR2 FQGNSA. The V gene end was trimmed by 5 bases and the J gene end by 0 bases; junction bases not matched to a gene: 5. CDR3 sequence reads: CASSGYRGPSYEQYF. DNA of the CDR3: TGTGCCAGCAGCGGGTACAGGGGGCCCTCCTACGAGCAGTACTTC.